This TCR beta chain was identified in a study of T cell clonotyping in hematopoietic cell transplantation. Study-level background: Blood collection times were about day -28 and days 30, 100, 180 posttransplant. Study-wide points: After transplant, recipient diversity fell while pathologically expanded clonotypes grew through day 180.

Clones were read by immunoSEQ multiplex PCR, and TCRdb kept only the in-frame ones, dropping some. This table holds some 8,400 clones, roughly nine tenths found once. Germline V gene lookup returns CDR1 SGHDN and CDR2 FVKESK. The V gene lost 2 bases and the J gene lost 8 bases, with 12 bases spanning the gap. This CDR3 is built from 13 residues. The sample holds one count of this clone. What it recognizes is unknown. This receptor was obtained from a male patient aged 55 to 69 who had an allogeneic stem cell transplant from a related donor, so the T cells may come from the graft donor. Some clones in this sample may be carry-over from other donors' samples. The V and J genes are TRBV14 and TRBJ1-2; no clear D. Sequencing was performed on peripheral blood mononuclear cells, taken at the time of graft-versus-host disease after allogeneic stem cell transplant. This CDR3 reads CASSQQTWEGYTF. CDR3 in DNA: TGTGCCAGCAGCCAACAGACATGGGAGGGCTACACCTTC.